This T cell receptor (beta chain) was profiled in a study of CD8 T cells in Susac syndrome. As for the study in general: Among the Susac syndrome patients sequenced, over 5 had active disease and eight or nine were in remission.

The RNA input was about 0.5 to 1 ug, and it was reverse transcribed with random hexamers. Amplification of TCR beta CDR3 used immunoSEQ multiplex PCR across 54 Vbeta and 13 Jbeta. TCRdb recomputed calls from the immunoSEQ multiplex PCR reads with MiXCR, one row per CDR3 protein. This sample has 70,000 to 100,000 distinct CDR3 sequences, with roughly 96% found just once. V lost 4 bases and J 3 bases, leaving 19 bases between the germline ends. The CDR3 spans 16 residues. Germline V gene sequence: CDR1 SGHRS, CDR2 YFSETQ. Definite or probable Susac syndrome was diagnosed using recently defined diagnostic criteria.

Sequencing was done on a sample of CD8+ T cells from PBMCs. The source of this sequence is a human donor with Susac syndrome. This sequence joins TRBV5-1 and TRBJ1-1; D may be TRBD1 (6 bases). The CDR3: CASSAQVGGLHTEAFF. Here the CDR3 DNA reads TGCGCCAGCAGCGCCCAAGTCGGGGGCCTGCACACTGAAGCTTTCTTT. The full variable domain, rest sourced from reference TRBV5-1 and TRBJ1-1, is KAGVTQTPRYLIKTRGQQVTLSCSPISGHRSVSWYQQTPGQGLQFLFEYFSETQRNKGNFPGRFSGRQFSNSRSEMNVSTLELGDSALYLCASSAQVGGLHTEAFFGQGTRLTVV.